This is a list of T cell receptor beta chains from one sample in a study of post-analysis software for immune sequencing data. TCRdb redid the calling of the PCR reads with MiXCR, one entry per CDR3 protein. The sample contains 750,000 to 950,000 distinct CDR3 sequences, about 57% of which appear only once. Sequences were obtained from blood. The receptors shown here come from a girl aged 5-17 years with multiple sclerosis. Both conserved end residues are part of each CDR3. Each record gives: CDR3 DNA, CDR3 protein, D gene, J gene, clone size, V gene. The D gene is left open where the match is weak. Only some rows state a clone size, as once, few, many or a class for expanded clones.

CDR3 DNA: TGTGCCAGCAGTCCATGGGGGGCAACCATCCAAGAGCAGTACTTC; CDR3 protein: CASSPWGATIQEQYF; D gene: -; J gene: TRBJ2-7; clone size: few; V gene: TRBV11-2
CDR3 DNA: TGTGCCAGCAGCCTCAGGACGCCCCTGGACAGGGGGAAAGAGACCCAGTACTTC; CDR3 protein: CASSLRTPLDRGKETQYF; D gene: TRBD1; J gene: TRBJ2-5; clone size: few; V gene: TRBV14
CDR3 DNA: TGCAGCGTAACACCGGGACCAAACATTCAGTACTTC; CDR3 protein: CSVTPGPNIQYF; D gene: -; J gene: TRBJ2-4; clone size: -; V gene: TRBV29-1
CDR3 DNA: TGTGCCAGCAGCCTTTGGACAGGGAGAATGGGATCCTACAATGAGCAGTTCTTC; CDR3 protein: CASSLWTGRMGSYNEQFF; D gene: TRBD1; J gene: TRBJ2-1; clone size: -; V gene: TRBV7-9
CDR3 DNA: TGTGCCAGCTGCCAGGGGGGGATGAACACTGAAGCTTTCTTT; CDR3 protein: CASCQGGMNTEAFF; D gene: TRBD1; J gene: TRBJ1-1; clone size: -; V gene: TRBV25-1
CDR3 DNA: TGTGCCATCAGTGGGGACAGCGAGCTAGGGGGACAGTACTTC; CDR3 protein: CAISGDSELGGQYF; D gene: TRBD1; J gene: TRBJ2-4; clone size: once; V gene: TRBV10-3
CDR3 DNA: TGCAGTGCCCCCTGGGTAGCTGGCTCCTACAATGAGCAGTTCTTC; CDR3 protein: CSAPWVAGSYNEQFF; D gene: -; J gene: TRBJ2-1; clone size: once; V gene: TRBV20-1
CDR3 DNA: TGCAGCGTTGAGTTCTGGACAGGGGGCAGTGGCTACACCTTC; CDR3 protein: CSVEFWTGGSGYTF; D gene: TRBD1; J gene: TRBJ1-2; clone size: -; V gene: TRBV29-1
CDR3 DNA: TGTGCCAGCACCCTTCCAGGGCCCTATGGCTACACCTTC; CDR3 protein: CASTLPGPYGYTF; D gene: -; J gene: TRBJ1-2; clone size: -; V gene: TRBV7-9
CDR3 DNA: TGTGCCAGCAGCTTAGTGCGGGGATCTAACTATGGCTACACCTTC; CDR3 protein: CASSLVRGSNYGYTF; D gene: -; J gene: TRBJ1-2; clone size: -; V gene: TRBV13
CDR3 DNA: TGTGCCAGCAGCCCCGAGGCCCCGGTCGTCAATGAGCAGTTCTTC; CDR3 protein: CASSPEAPVVNEQFF; D gene: -; J gene: TRBJ2-1; clone size: once; V gene: TRBV13
CDR3 DNA: TGCAGCGTAGTCCCGGGACAGGGGGGCGGCTACACCTTC; CDR3 protein: CSVVPGQGGGYTF; D gene: TRBD1; J gene: TRBJ1-2; clone size: -; V gene: TRBV29-1
CDR3 DNA: TGTGCCAGCAGCTGCCTATCTAATGAAAAACTGTTTTTT; CDR3 protein: CASSCLSNEKLFF; D gene: -; J gene: TRBJ1-4; clone size: once; V gene: TRBV7-9
CDR3 DNA: TGCAGTGCTAGAGAGGGCAGGGCGACGTATAATTCACCCCTCCACTTT; CDR3 protein: CSAREGRATYNSPLHF; D gene: -; J gene: TRBJ1-6; clone size: few; V gene: TRBV20-1
CDR3 DNA: TGTGCCAGCAGTTTAATTGGGACAGGGGGCTCTAATGAGCAGTTCTTC; CDR3 protein: CASSLIGTGGSNEQFF; D gene: TRBD1; J gene: TRBJ2-1; clone size: -; V gene: TRBV12-3/TRBV12-4
CDR3 DNA: TGTGCCAGCAGCTGGCGGACTAACCACGAGCAGTACTTC; CDR3 protein: CASSWRTNHEQYF; D gene: -; J gene: TRBJ2-7; clone size: -; V gene: TRBV5-6
CDR3 DNA: TGTGCCAGCACGGTCGGGACTAGAAATGAAAAACTGTTTTTT; CDR3 protein: CASTVGTRNEKLFF; D gene: -; J gene: TRBJ1-4; clone size: few; V gene: TRBV28
CDR3 DNA: TGTGCCAGCAGCTATGGGACAGTGAATCAGCCCCGGCATTTT; CDR3 protein: CASSYGTVNQPRHF; D gene: TRBD1; J gene: TRBJ1-5; clone size: -; V gene: TRBV7-2
CDR3 DNA: TGTGCCAGCAGTTTACTCCCGCGAAGCTCTGGGGCCAACGTCCTGACTTTC; CDR3 protein: CASSLLPRSSGANVLTF; D gene: -; J gene: TRBJ2-6; clone size: -; V gene: TRBV27
CDR3 DNA: TGTGCCAGCAGCTTAGGACTAGCTACGGATGAGCAGTTCTTC; CDR3 protein: CASSLGLATDEQFF; D gene: TRBD2; J gene: TRBJ2-1; clone size: -; V gene: TRBV5-6
CDR3 DNA: TGTGCCAGCAGCACCCAGAGGGGGGCGGTTAAGCAGTTCTTC; CDR3 protein: CASSTQRGAVKQFF; D gene: -; J gene: TRBJ2-1; clone size: -; V gene: TRBV27
CDR3 DNA: TGTGCCGGCAGCGATACTAGCGGGACTTACGAGCAGTACTTC; CDR3 protein: CAGSDTSGTYEQYF; D gene: TRBD2; J gene: TRBJ2-7; clone size: -; V gene: TRBV7-8
CDR3 DNA: TGCGCCAGCAGCTTTCTGGACAAAAACTATGGCTACACCTTC; CDR3 protein: CASSFLDKNYGYTF; D gene: -; J gene: TRBJ1-2; clone size: few; V gene: TRBV5-1
CDR3 DNA: TGCAGTGCTAGAAGGACTAGCGGGAGAGAGACCCAGTACTTC; CDR3 protein: CSARRTSGRETQYF; D gene: TRBD2; J gene: TRBJ2-5; clone size: few; V gene: TRBV20-1
CDR3 DNA: TGTGCCATCAATAACAGGGGTTGGGAATACGAGCAGTACTTC; CDR3 protein: CAINNRGWEYEQYF; D gene: TRBD1; J gene: TRBJ2-7; clone size: -; V gene: TRBV10-3
CDR3 DNA: TGTGCCAGCAGCTTTGCACTCGAGCAGTACTTC; CDR3 protein: CASSFALEQYF; D gene: -; J gene: TRBJ2-7; clone size: few; V gene: TRBV5-5
CDR3 DNA: TGTGCCAGCAGTGACCCGACGGAAATGGGACACAATGAGCAGTTCTTC; CDR3 protein: CASSDPTEMGHNEQFF; D gene: -; J gene: TRBJ2-1; clone size: -; V gene: TRBV6-5